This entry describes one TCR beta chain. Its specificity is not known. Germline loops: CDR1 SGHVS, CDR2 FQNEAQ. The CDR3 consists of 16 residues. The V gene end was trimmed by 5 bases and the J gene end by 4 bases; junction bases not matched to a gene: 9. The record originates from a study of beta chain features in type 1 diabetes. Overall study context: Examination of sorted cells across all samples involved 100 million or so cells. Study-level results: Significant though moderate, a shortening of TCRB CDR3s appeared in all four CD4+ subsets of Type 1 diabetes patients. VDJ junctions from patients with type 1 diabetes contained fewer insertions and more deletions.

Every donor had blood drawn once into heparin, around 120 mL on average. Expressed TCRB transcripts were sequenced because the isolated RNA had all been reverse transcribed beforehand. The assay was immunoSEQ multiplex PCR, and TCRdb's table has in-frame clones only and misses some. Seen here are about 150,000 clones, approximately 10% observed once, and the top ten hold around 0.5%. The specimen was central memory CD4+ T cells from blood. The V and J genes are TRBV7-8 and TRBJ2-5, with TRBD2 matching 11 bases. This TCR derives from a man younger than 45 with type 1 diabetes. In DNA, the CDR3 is TGTGCCAGCAGCAAGGGACTAGCGGCGGAGACAGAGACCCAGTACTTC. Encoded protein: CASSKGLAAETETQYF.